These 26 T cell receptor beta chains were all obtained from the same sample, sequenced in a study of T cell clonotyping in hematopoietic cell transplantation. TCRdb keeps only in-frame clones here, not all; method: immunoSEQ multiplex PCR. The table records under 7,500 clones, about 89% of them present only once. The sequenced sample was peripheral blood mononuclear cells, obtained 100 days after allogeneic stem cell transplant. All receptors derive from a male patient aged 35-55 years who had an allogeneic stem cell transplant from an unrelated donor, so the T cells may come from the graft donor. Some clones in this sample may be carry-over from other donors' samples.

The gene calls are TRBV5-6 and TRBJ2-7, with no clear D. Germline V lookup: CDR1 SGHDT, CDR2 YYEEEE. V shed 0 bases and J shed 0 bases, with 7 bases lying between them. This CDR3 comprises 14 residues. CDR3 nucleotide sequence: TGTGCCAGCAGCTTGGAGGGTATCTCCTACGAGCAGTACTTC. It specifies CASSLEGISYEQYF.

The chain joins TRBV30 to TRBJ2-7; tentatively, D is TRBD1 or TRBD2 (5 bases each). V was clipped by 0 bases and J by 5 bases, with 17 bases between them. CDR3 length: 15 residues. The germline gives CDR1 GTSNPN, CDR2 SVGIG (reference sequence). The CDR3 is CAWSVGWQGAHEQYF. The CDR3 DNA sequence: TGTGCCTGGAGTGTAGGGTGGCAGGGAGCCCACGAGCAGTACTTC.

The chain has TRBV5-1 and TRBJ2-6; weak D call: TRBD1 (5 bases). The CDR3 contains 17 residues. Trimming cost V 1 base and J 0 bases, with 11 bases left between them. Germline CDR1 SGHRS, CDR2 YFSETQ. The CDR3 coding sequence is TGCGCCAGCAGCTTGAGACAGTTAACCTCTGGGGCCAACGTCCTGACTTTC. Translation gives CASSLRQLTSGANVLTF.

The rearrangement joins TRBV6-4 to TRBJ1-5, with a tentative D call TRBD1 (5 bases). CDR3 length: 15 amino acids. Germline V lookup: CDR1 MRHNA, CDR2 SNTAGT. V lost 8 bases to trimming and J lost 8 bases, with 22 bases between them. The CDR3 nucleotides read TGTGCCAGCTCCCCGGGTGAGGGGCATGGTGAGCCCCAGCATTTT. Encoded protein: CASSPGEGHGEPQHF.

This chain links TRBV4-3 with TRBJ2-7; D ambiguous. V gave up 4 bases and J gave up 2 bases, with 15 bases separating them. The germline CDR1 and CDR2 sequences are LGHNA and YSLEER. This CDR3 is 15 amino acids long. The CDR3 nucleotides are TGCGCCAGCAGCCCTACAGCTCTCCATACCTACGAGCAGTACTTC. The encoded protein is CASSPTALHTYEQYF.

The chain recombines TRBV7-9 with TRBJ2-5, with 8 nucleotides matching TRBD1. The CDR3 consists of 17 residues. The germline CDR1 and CDR2 sequences are SEHNR and FQNEAQ (reference sequence). Trimming at V came to 5 bases and at J to 5 bases, leaving 16 bases not matched to a gene. This CDR3 is CASSPHRGQVDGETQYF. For the CDR3, the DNA is TGTGCCAGCAGCCCCCACCGGGGACAGGTAGACGGTGAGACCCAGTACTTC. Together with reference TRBV7-9 and TRBJ2-5, the CDR3 gives the full variable domain: DTGVSQNPRHKITKRGQNVTFRCDPISEHNRLYWYRQTLGQGPEFLTYFQNEAQLEKSRLLSDRFSAERPKGSFSTLEIQRTEQGDSAMYLCASSPHRGQVDGETQYFGPGTRLLVL.

The chain carries TRBV7-2 and TRBJ2-5, with TRBD2 as a possible D gene (6 bases). The V and J ends lost 2 bases and 0 bases respectively, with 7 bases between them. This CDR3 spans 14 amino acids. Germline V lookup: CDR1 SGHTA, CDR2 FQGNSA. CDR3 bases: TGTGCCAGCAGCTTACTAGCGAACCAAGAGACCCAGTACTTC. Its translation: CASSLLANQETQYF. Complete variable domain (other parts from reference TRBV7-2 and TRBJ2-5): GAGVSQSPSNKVTEKGKDVELRCDPISGHTALYWYRQSLGQGLEFLIYFQGNSAPDKSGLPSDRFSAERTGGSVSTLTIQRTQQEDSAVYLCASSLLANQETQYFGPGTRLLVL.

The DNA of the CDR3 is TGTGCCAGCTCAGGGGGGGGCTATGGCTACACCTTC. Translated, it gives CASSGGGYGYTF. V gene TRBV2 combines with J gene TRBJ1-2, with TRBD1 matching over 7 bases. The V gene's germline CDR1 is SNHLY and CDR2 FYNNEI. This CDR3 has 12 residues. J was trimmed by 4 bases and V by 8 bases; bases with no gene match: 4.

The V call is TRBV4-1, the J call TRBJ1-2; D is uncertain. The CDR3 length is 16 residues. V was shortened by 0 bases and J by 6 bases, with 17 bases between the two germline ends. The germline V gene has CDR1 MGHRA and CDR2 YSYEKL. CDR3 residues: CASSQDNPRVSHGYTF. The DNA for the CDR3 is TGCGCCAGCAGCCAAGATAACCCCCGGGTTTCCCATGGCTACACCTTC.

The chain is built from TRBV10-3 and TRBJ1-1; D is unclear. The CDR3 covers 16 residues. V was cut by 0 bases and J by 1 base, with 12 bases left in between. CDR1 ENHRY and CDR2 SYGVKD come from the germline V gene. The CDR3: CAISESTYRTNTEAFF. For the CDR3, the DNA is TGTGCCATCAGTGAGTCGACTTACCGAACGAACACTGAAGCTTTCTTT.

A few counts support this clone. This sequence joins TRBV7-7 and TRBJ2-5, with D perhaps TRBD1 or TRBD2 (5 bases each). Germline-derived CDR1 and CDR2 are SSHAT and FNYEAQ (reference sequence). The CDR3 is 14 residues long. Trimming took off 0 bases at V and 5 bases at J, with 10 bases between the two ends. The CDR3 sequence: CASSLATGQETQYF. CDR3 bases: TGTGCCAGCAGCTTAGCGACGGGGCAGGAGACCCAGTACTTC.

This chain joins TRBV28 and TRBJ1-6; the D is unclear. Per germline, CDR1 MDHEN and CDR2 SYDVKM. The CDR3 runs 13 residues. Between the trimmed V and J ends, which lost 5 bases and 7 bases, there was a span of 9 bases. CDR3 in DNA: TGTGCCAGCAGTCCCGCCGAAAATTCACCCCTCCACTTT. Amino acid sequence: CASSPAENSPLHF.

CDR3 region: CASSLTGMVGGDTQYF. DNA of the CDR3: TGTGCCAGCAGCCTCACAGGCATGGTCGGGGGAGATACGCAGTATTTT. The chain links TRBV7-3 to TRBJ2-3; tentative D call: TRBD2 (6 bases). Germline-derived CDR1 and CDR2 are SGHTA and FQGTGA. CDR3 length equals 16 residues. Trimming cost V 5 bases and J 5 bases, with 20 bases left between them.

The chain uses TRBV5-4 and TRBJ1-1; no clear D. V was shortened by 0 bases and J by 0 bases, with 12 bases between the two germline ends. The CDR3 contains 16 residues. Germline assignment: CDR1 SGHNT and CDR2 YYREEE (reference sequence). CDR3 coding DNA: TGTGCCAGCAGCTTGGGGGGAGAGGAGTTGAACACTGAAGCTTTCTTT. Translated, it gives CASSLGGEELNTEAFF.

V usage is TRBV7-2 and J usage is TRBJ1-4, with D possibly being TRBD1 (5 bases). Germline CDR1 SGHTA, CDR2 FQGNSA. Trimming left V 5 bases short and J 6 bases short, with 16 bases between. The CDR3 consists of 15 residues. DNA of the CDR3: TGTGCCAGCAGCCGTCAGGGTGGCTTGGATGAAAAACTGTTTTTT. Its translation is CASSRQGGLDEKLFF.

J is TRBJ1-2 and V is TRBV6-5, with no clear D. The ends were cut back, 4 bases at V and 5 bases at J, with 17 bases in the middle. The V gene's germline CDR1 is MNHEY and CDR2 SVGAGI. CDR3 length: 15 residues. The CDR3 DNA follows: TGTGCCAGCAGTTCAGGACGGCCACTGGGGTATGGCTACACCTTC. This encodes CASSSGRPLGYGYTF.

This chain links TRBV28 with TRBJ2-7; D may match TRBD1 or TRBD2 (6 bases each). In germline, CDR1 is MDHEN, CDR2 SYDVKM. The CDR3 is 16 residues long. With 6 bases removed from V and 7 bases from J, the gap between germline ends came to 25 bases. CDR3 DNA sequence: TGTGCCAGCAGGATAGGGGGGATAGGGGGGTTTGGGGAGCAGTACTTC. As protein: CASRIGGIGGFGEQYF.

The chain employs TRBV4-3 and TRBJ1-2; 9 nucleotides match TRBD1. Germline V CDR1 and CDR2: LGHNA, YSLEER. CDR3 length: 14 residues. With V trimmed by 4 bases and J by 7 bases, 7 bases remained unmatched. The CDR3 coding sequence is TGCGCCAGCAGCCGCACCGGGACAGGGCTTGGCTACACCTTC. Protein: CASSRTGTGLGYTF.

The chain is built from TRBV27 and TRBJ1-5; D is uncertain. Germline V gene lookup returns CDR1 MNHEY and CDR2 SMNVEV (reference sequence). The CDR3 length is 15 residues. V was pared by 4 bases and J by 7 bases, with 17 bases between. CDR3 DNA sequence: TGTGCCAGCAGTTCGATTACTTACTCTGACCAGCCCCAGCATTTT. Its protein product is CASSSITYSDQPQHF.

The chain is built from TRBV10-3 and TRBJ1-2, with 8 bases fitting TRBD1. The V and J ends lost 7 bases and 0 bases, in that order; junction bases with no gene match: 4. The CDR3 totals 14 residues. Germline V gene lookup returns CDR1 ENHRY and CDR2 SYGVKD. CDR3 region: CAINGQGANYGYTF. CDR3 in DNA: TGTGCCATCAACGGACAGGGAGCTAACTATGGCTACACCTTC.

This chain links TRBV6-1 with TRBJ1-1; no definite D call. Between the trimmed V and J ends, which lost 7 bases and 3 bases, there was a span of 9 bases. Looked up from germline, CDR1 is MNHNS and CDR2 is SASEGT. This CDR3 comprises 12 residues. This CDR3 reads CASTRWDTEAFF. The CDR3 DNA reads TGTGCCAGCACCAGATGGGACACTGAAGCTTTCTTT.

V is TRBV28 and J is TRBJ1-2, with D maybe TRBD1 (5 bases). The CDR3 runs 12 residues. Trimming took off 7 bases at V and 8 bases at J, with 14 bases between the two ends. Germline values: CDR1 MDHEN, CDR2 SYDVKM. CDR3 in amino acids: CASTSRGYGYTF. CDR3 nucleotides: TGTGCCAGCACCTCCCGGGGGTACGGCTACACCTTC.

The chain uses TRBV7-8 and TRBJ2-1, with D perhaps being TRBD1 or TRBD2 (6 bases each). The CDR3 sequence is 14 residues long. V lost 1 base and J lost 3, with 7 bases in between. Germline V gives CDR1 SGHVS, CDR2 FQNEAQ. CDR3 coding DNA: TGTGCCAGCAGCTTAGAGGGGGGCTACAATGAGCAGTTCTTC. Amino acids: CASSLEGGYNEQFF.

Only a few counts were recorded for this clone. At one end the junction does not follow the germline gene, possibly because of a read error. The rearrangement joins TRBV7-9 to TRBJ2-6, with D perhaps given as TRBD1 or TRBD2 (5 bases each). This CDR3 has 13 residues. Germline V gives CDR1 SEHNR, CDR2 FQNEAQ (reference sequence). In DNA, the CDR3 is TGTGCCAGCAGCGAGAGCTTTTCACGGGACGGGGCCTTC. Its protein product is CASSESFSRDGAF.

This clone was found once. The chain has TRBV5-6 and TRBJ2-5; maybe TRBD1 (7 bases). This CDR3 has 17 amino acids. Per the germline V gene, CDR1 is SGHDT and CDR2 is YYEEEE. V lost 4 bases and J lost 2, with 21 bases in between. This CDR3 reads CASSGGTVDLYQETQYF. In DNA, the CDR3 is TGTGCCAGCAGCGGCGGGACAGTTGACCTATATCAAGAGACCCAGTACTTC.

This chain joins TRBV14 and TRBJ2-7; D gene ambiguous. CDR3 length equals 12 residues. V dropped 1 base and J dropped 4 bases, with 5 bases sitting between them. Germline assignment: CDR1 SGHDN and CDR2 FVKESK. In nucleotides, the CDR3 is TGTGCCAGCAGCCAAGCGGGTTACGAGCAGTACTTC. Translating it yields CASSQAGYEQYF.